Listed below are T cell receptor beta chains from one sample, sequenced in a study of T cells in localized non-small cell lung cancer. The assay was immunoSEQ multiplex PCR, and TCRdb's table has in-frame clones only and misses some. In the table there are over a thousand clones, roughly 32% of which are singletons. Sequencing used lung tumor tissue, obtained before any cancer treatment. These receptors all stem from a male donor aged 60 or over with stage II squamous cell lung carcinoma. Each CDR3 is given with its conserved first and last residue. D genes are given only for firm matches. Size values are once, few and many counts, or a class for expanded clones, and some rows have none.

CDR3aa	CDR3nt	d_gene	v_gene	j_gene	abundance	len
CASSLTGGQGESYTF	TGTGCCAGCAGCTTAACCGGGGGACAGGGGGAAAGCTACACCTTC	TRBD1	TRBV11-3	TRBJ1-2	few	15
CASSVGPKSTDTQYF	TGTGCCAGCAGCGTAGGACCGAAAAGCACAGATACGCAGTATTTT	-	TRBV9	TRBJ2-3	-	15
CASSLGATYNEQFF	TGTGCCAGCAGCTTAGGAGCGACTTACAATGAGCAGTTCTTC	-	TRBV11-3	TRBJ2-1	-	14
CASQRGLQETQYF	TGTGCCAGTCAGCGGGGGCTACAAGAGACCCAGTACTTC	TRBD2	TRBV19	TRBJ2-5	-	13
CASSLEGREGAEQFF	TGTGCCAGCAGCTTGGAAGGGCGGGAGGGGGCTGAGCAGTTCTTC	TRBD2	TRBV11-3	TRBJ2-1	-	15
CASSAQGPTEAFF	TGTGCCAGCAGTGCACAGGGGCCCACTGAAGCTTTCTTT	TRBD1	TRBV6-8	TRBJ1-1	-	13
CAWSDSGLRTEAFF	TGTGCCTGGAGCGACTCGGGACTCCGAACTGAAGCTTTCTTT	-	TRBV30	TRBJ1-1	-	14
CAISGRTSSYEQYF	TGTGCCATCAGTGGCAGGACTAGCTCCTACGAGCAGTACTTC	TRBD2	TRBV6-8	TRBJ2-7	-	14
CASSRDLNTGELFF	TGTGCCAGCAGCCGGGACTTAAACACCGGGGAGCTGTTTTTT	-	TRBV19	TRBJ2-2	few	14
CASRPAGVRDEQYF	TGTGCCAGCAGGCCTGCAGGGGTCAGGGACGAGCAGTACTTC	-	TRBV11-3	TRBJ2-7	-	14
CASSQDLTGTEAFF	TGTGCCAGCAGCCAAGATTTGACGGGCACTGAAGCTTTCTTT	-	TRBV14	TRBJ1-1	once	14
CASSPGAYTDTQYF	TGTGCCAGCAGCCCCGGGGCATACACAGATACGCAGTATTTT	-	TRBV14	TRBJ2-3	-	14
CASSQVLARGSGELFF	TGTGCCAGCAGCCAAGTATTGGCCAGGGGCAGTGGGGAGCTGTTTTTT	-	TRBV11-3	TRBJ2-2	-	16
CASKQIFGTAARDTEAFF	TGTGCCAGCAAACAAATATTCGGGACAGCGGCGCGAGACACTGAAGCTTTCTTT	TRBD1	TRBV6-8	TRBJ1-1	few	18
CASSMLRSGANVLTF	TGTGCCAGTAGTATGTTGAGGTCTGGGGCCAACGTCCTGACTTTC	-	TRBV19	TRBJ2-6	-	15
CASSDPVIFSREAFF	TGTGCCAGCAGTGACCCCGTAATATTCTCCCGCGAAGCTTTCTTT	-	TRBV6-8	TRBJ1-1	-	15
CSVEDPRDSGNTIYF	TGCAGCGTTGAAGATCCCCGAGACTCTGGAAACACCATATATTTT	-	TRBV29-1	TRBJ1-3	-	15
CASSRDRGYGYTF	TGTGCCAGCAGCCGGGACAGGGGGTATGGCTACACCTTC	TRBD1	TRBV14	TRBJ1-2	-	13
CASSELNGRRRGETQYF	TGTGCCAGCAGTGAATTAAACGGGCGGAGGAGAGGGGAGACCCAGTACTTC	-	TRBV25-1	TRBJ2-5	-	17
CASSVEGQGAYEQYF	TGTGCCAGCAGCGTAGAAGGACAGGGGGCCTACGAGCAGTACTTC	TRBD1	TRBV9	TRBJ2-7	large	15
CASSRDMEGYTF	TGTGCCAGCTCGCGGGACATGGAGGGCTACACCTTC	-	TRBV18	TRBJ1-2	-	12
CASSPLHDSNQPQHF	TGTGCCAGCTCACCACTACATGATAGCAATCAGCCCCAGCATTTT	-	TRBV18	TRBJ1-5	-	15
CASSPWTGRTYEQYF	TGTGCCAGCTCACCCTGGACAGGGAGAACCTACGAGCAGTACTTC	TRBD1	TRBV18	TRBJ2-7	-	15
CSVEARSYNEQFF	TGCAGCGTTGAGGCTCGCTCCTACAATGAGCAGTTCTTC	-	TRBV29-1	TRBJ2-1	once	13
CACPEAGLNEKLFF	TGTGCCTGCCCAGAGGCAGGCCTTAATGAAAAACTGTTTTTT	-	TRBV30	TRBJ1-4	few	14
CASSLQGAINYGYTF	TGTGCCAGCAGCTTACAGGGGGCAATTAACTATGGCTACACCTTC	TRBD1	TRBV11-3	TRBJ1-2	medium-sized	15
CASSGGTLGNTEAFF	TGTGCCAGCAGCGGGGGTACTCTGGGCAACACTGAAGCTTTCTTT	-	TRBV9	TRBJ1-1	few	15
CASSLAQGGGWYEQFF	TGTGCCAGCAGCTTGGCCCAGGGTGGGGGGTGGTATGAGCAGTTCTTC	-	TRBV11-3	TRBJ2-1	-	16
CATTDRTGGNTEAFF	TGTGCCACCACCGATCGGACCGGGGGAAACACTGAAGCTTTCTTT	-	TRBV15	TRBJ1-1	-	15
CASSDSVRDQPQHF	TGCGCCAGCAGTGATAGCGTGAGAGATCAGCCCCAGCATTTT	-	TRBV10-2	TRBJ1-5	few	14
CASSIKGRTEAFF	TGTGCCAGTAGTATAAAAGGGAGGACTGAAGCTTTCTTT	-	TRBV19	TRBJ1-1	-	13
CASSPTGGSDEQFF	TGTGCCAGCTCACCGACAGGGGGTTCGGATGAGCAGTTCTTC	TRBD1	TRBV18	TRBJ2-1	-	14
CASSLRLQGPRPETQYF	TGTGCCAGCAGCTTGCGGCTTCAGGGCCCTAGGCCAGAGACCCAGTACTTC	-	TRBV7-6	TRBJ2-5	few	17
CASSPRGSPNEKLFF	TGTGCCAGCAGCCCCCGTGGGAGCCCTAATGAAAAACTGTTTTTT	-	TRBV9	TRBJ1-4	medium-sized	15
CASSPRGRDYGYTF	TGTGCCAGCTCACCACGGGGACGGGACTATGGCTACACCTTC	-	TRBV18	TRBJ1-2	-	14
CASSYSIPRTPSTGELFF	TGTGCCAGCAGTTACTCGATACCACGGACTCCCAGCACCGGGGAGCTGTTTTTT	-	TRBV6-8	TRBJ2-2	few	18
CASSEGLALYEQYF	TGTGCCAGCAGTGAGGGACTAGCGCTTTACGAGCAGTACTTC	TRBD2	TRBV6-8	TRBJ2-7	-	14
CASSDSIQTRAFF	TGTGCCAGCAGTGACTCGATCCAAACCAGGGCTTTCTTT	-	TRBV6-8	TRBJ1-1	few	13
CASSPVSLHGDEQFF	TGTGCCAGCTCACCAGTTAGCCTACACGGGGATGAGCAGTTCTTC	-	TRBV18	TRBJ2-1	-	15
CASSSFGGGTGELFF	TGTGCCAGCAGTTCTTTTGGGGGGGGCACCGGGGAGCTGTTTTTT	TRBD2	TRBV6-8	TRBJ2-2	medium-sized	15
CASSFSRGPYEQYF	TGTGCCAGCAGCTTTTCCAGGGGACCCTACGAGCAGTACTTC	-	TRBV11-3	TRBJ2-7	medium-sized	14
CAWSEQTGTGGYEQYF	TGTGCCTGGAGCGAACAGACCGGGACAGGTGGCTACGAGCAGTACTTC	TRBD1	TRBV30	TRBJ2-7	-	16
CASSYRGPIETQYF	TGTGCCAGCAGCTATCGGGGACCAATAGAGACCCAGTACTTC	-	TRBV11-3	TRBJ2-5	few	14
CATSARRGTPSGDYTF	TGTGCCACCAGCGCCCGCAGAGGGACCCCCAGCGGGGACTACACCTTC	-	TRBV15	TRBJ1-2	-	16
CASARGVQETQYF	TGTGCCAGCGCCAGGGGGGTCCAAGAGACCCAGTACTTC	-	TRBV2	TRBJ2-5	-	13
CASSVGRDSGGGEQYF	TGTGCCAGCAGCGTAGGGAGGGACTCTGGTGGGGGAGAGCAGTACTTC	-	TRBV9	TRBJ2-7	few	16
CASSTGLAGQSNEQFF	TGCGCCAGCAGCACCGGACTAGCGGGACAATCCAATGAGCAGTTCTTC	TRBD2	TRBV5-1	TRBJ2-1	-	16
CASAIGSDYGYTF	TGTGCCAGTGCGATAGGAAGTGACTATGGCTACACCTTC	-	TRBV19	TRBJ1-2	-	13
CASSSSQGIETQYF	TGTGCCAGCAGCTCCTCACAGGGAATAGAGACCCAGTACTTC	-	TRBV11-3	TRBJ2-5	medium-sized	14
CASSALTGWDTEAFF	TGTGCCAGCAGCGCCTTGACAGGGTGGGACACTGAAGCTTTCTTT	TRBD1	TRBV9	TRBJ1-1	few	15
CASSPHQGAQYF	TGTGCCAGCAGTCCCCATCAGGGGGCCCAGTACTTC	TRBD1	TRBV6-8	TRBJ2-5	few	12
CASSFQGDEQFF	TGTGCCAGCAGTTTCCAGGGGGATGAGCAGTTCTTC	TRBD1	TRBV28	TRBJ2-1	-	12
CASRPQGVYNEQFF	TGTGCCAGCAGACCCCAGGGGGTGTACAATGAGCAGTTCTTC	TRBD1	TRBV6-8	TRBJ2-1	medium-sized	14
CASSVGQTHEAFF	TGTGCCAGCAGCGTAGGACAGACCCATGAAGCTTTCTTT	-	TRBV9	TRBJ1-1	-	13